This T cell receptor (beta chain) was sequenced in a study of T cell repertoires in cytomegalovirus infection. Whole-study context: Alongside well-studied HLA-B-restricted CMV epitopes, recently identified HLA-C-restricted CMV epitopes were also used. Matching HLA type and CMV infection were both indicated by public TCR beta signatures. Study findings and constraints: Ex vivo responses were dominated by HLA-C-restricted CMV-specific TCR beta clonotypes. The study identified carriers of CMV plus the relevant HLA from cumulative public TCR beta family frequency.

Germline CDR1 reads MDHEN; CDR2 reads SYDVKM. The CDR3 contains 13 residues. Deletions cut 6 bases from V and 6 bases from J, with 12 bases between. Via MiXCR, TCRdb re-called the reads, giving one row per CDR3 protein. The table records around 540,000 distinct CDR3 sequences, roughly a third of them present only once. This clonotype was observed a few times. The target antigen is unknown. The source material was cultured PBMCs, sampled from culture after CMV antigen stimulation. The receptor was derived from a human donor in good health (CMV status not recorded). Some clones in this sample may be carry-over from other donors' samples. The chain carries TRBV28 and TRBJ2-1; D remains ambiguous. This CDR3 is CASRSALSNEQFF. DNA of the CDR3: TGTGCCAGCAGGTCAGCTCTCTCCAATGAGCAGTTCTTC.